This TCR beta chain came from a study of regulatory T cells in long-lasting Graves disease. The V segment lost 6 bases and the J segment 7 bases; nucleotides outside the gene matches: 10. The CDR3 has 14 residues. The germline CDR1 and CDR2 sequences are DFQATT and SNEGSKA (reference sequence). According to the study, TCR beta libraries were built with iRepertoire HTBI primers and CDR3-region Arm-PCR. TCRdb called the multiplex PCR reads again in MiXCR, with one record for every CDR3 protein. The sample shows fewer than 650,000 distinct CDR3 sequences, 15% to 20% of them seen only once. The time point is: newly diagnosed GD, antithyroid drugs for less than 3 months. RNA from PBMCs was the source of the TCR library. The same data also contributed to another study, on T cells in Graves' hyperthyroidism and ophthalmopathy. That publication notes: A first-round RT-PCR of the TCR CDR3 used the HTBI primer set.

Sequences were derived from peripheral blood mononuclear cells (PBMCs), sampled at new diagnosis, from a patient treated with antithyroid drugs. The rearrangement uses TRBV20-1 and TRBJ1-5; 9 positions agree with TRBD1. The TCR originated in a woman in her 30s with Graves disease. CDR3 in amino acids: CSAVTGGGGQPQHF. The CDR3 coding sequence is TGCAGTGCCGTCACAGGGGGCGGGGGGCAGCCCCAGCATTTT.